Included here is one T cell receptor (beta chain) sequence, with context. The ends were cut back, 3 bases at V and 2 bases at J, with 4 bases in the middle. Germline CDR1 reads LNHNV; CDR2 reads YYDKDF (reference sequence). There are 12 residues in the CDR3. PCR was performed a second time for about 7 to 11 cycles using a sample-barcoded 5' primer and a J-beta primer mix. MiXCR, run by TCRdb on the 5' RACE reads, gives a single entry per CDR3 protein. The sample carries fewer than 2,000,000 distinct CDR3 sequences, about two fifths recorded once. The data were taken from a study of blood T cells in healthy people across ages.

The sequenced sample consisted of blood. This receptor was identified in a human donor in good health. The chain recombines TRBV15 with TRBJ2-5; the D is unclear. CDR3 DNA: TGTGCCACCAGCAGTCTACAAGAGACCCAGTACTTC. Its translation: CATSSLQETQYF.